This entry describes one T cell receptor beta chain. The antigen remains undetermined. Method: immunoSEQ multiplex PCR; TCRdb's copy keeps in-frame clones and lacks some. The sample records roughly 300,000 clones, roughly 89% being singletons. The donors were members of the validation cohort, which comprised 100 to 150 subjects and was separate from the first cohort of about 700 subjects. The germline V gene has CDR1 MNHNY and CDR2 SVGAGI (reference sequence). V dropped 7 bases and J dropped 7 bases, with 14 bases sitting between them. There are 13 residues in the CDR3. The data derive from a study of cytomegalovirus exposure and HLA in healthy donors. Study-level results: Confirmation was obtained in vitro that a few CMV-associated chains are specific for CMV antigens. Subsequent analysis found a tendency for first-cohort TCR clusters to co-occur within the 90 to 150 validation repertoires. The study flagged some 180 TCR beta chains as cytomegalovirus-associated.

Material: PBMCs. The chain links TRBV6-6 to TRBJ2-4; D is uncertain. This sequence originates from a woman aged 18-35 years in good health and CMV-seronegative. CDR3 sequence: CASKTPSDNIQYF. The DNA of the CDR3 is TGTGCCAGCAAGACTCCGAGCGACAACATTCAGTACTTC.